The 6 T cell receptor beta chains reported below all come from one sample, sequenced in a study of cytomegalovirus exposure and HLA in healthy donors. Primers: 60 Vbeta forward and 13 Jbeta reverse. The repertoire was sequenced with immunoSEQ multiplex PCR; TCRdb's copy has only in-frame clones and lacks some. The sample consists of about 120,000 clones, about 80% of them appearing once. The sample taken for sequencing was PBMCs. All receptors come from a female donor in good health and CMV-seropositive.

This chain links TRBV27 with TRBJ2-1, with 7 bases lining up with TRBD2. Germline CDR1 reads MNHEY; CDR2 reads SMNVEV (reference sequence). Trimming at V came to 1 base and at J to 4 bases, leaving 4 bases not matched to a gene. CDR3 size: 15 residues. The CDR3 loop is CASSLWAGEYNEQFF. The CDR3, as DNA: TGTGCCAGCAGTTTATGGGCGGGGGAATACAATGAGCAGTTCTTC.

The CDR3 DNA follows: TGTGCCAGCAGCCAGCAACTAGCGGGGGCCACCTACAATGAGCAGTTCTTC. This gives the protein CASSQQLAGATYNEQFF. The chain links TRBV4-2 to TRBJ2-1; 11 nucleotides match TRBD2. Germline-derived CDR1 and CDR2 are LGHNA and YNFKEQ. The V and J ends lost 3 bases and 2 bases, in that order; junction bases with no gene match: 6. This CDR3 contains 17 residues.

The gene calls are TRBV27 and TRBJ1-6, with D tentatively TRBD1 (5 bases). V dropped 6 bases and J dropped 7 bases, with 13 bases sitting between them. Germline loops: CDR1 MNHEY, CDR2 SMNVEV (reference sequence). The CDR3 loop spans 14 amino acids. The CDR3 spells CASREGRQNSPLHF. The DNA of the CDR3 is TGTGCCAGCAGGGAGGGACGGCAGAATTCACCCCTCCACTTT.

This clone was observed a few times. As DNA, the CDR3 is TGCGCCAGCAGCTTGGGACTGACCAATTCACCCCTCCACTTT. Its protein is CASSLGLTNSPLHF. The chain recombines TRBV5-1 with TRBJ1-6; D is unclear. The CDR3 covers 14 residues. CDR1 SGHRS and CDR2 YFSETQ come from the germline V gene. Trimming removed 0 bases at V and 7 bases at J, with 8 bases between.

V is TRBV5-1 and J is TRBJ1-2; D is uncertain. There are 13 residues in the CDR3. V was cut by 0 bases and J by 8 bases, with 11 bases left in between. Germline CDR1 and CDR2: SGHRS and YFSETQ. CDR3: CASSLEGGGGYTF. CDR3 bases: TGCGCCAGCAGCTTGGAGGGAGGCGGAGGCTACACCTTC.

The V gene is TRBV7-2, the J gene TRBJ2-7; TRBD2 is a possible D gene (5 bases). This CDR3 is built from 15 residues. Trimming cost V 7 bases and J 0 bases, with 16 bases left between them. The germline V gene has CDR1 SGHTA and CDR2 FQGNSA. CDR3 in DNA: TGTGCCAGCACCAGGAGGTACGGGATCTCCTACGAGCAGTACTTC. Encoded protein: CASTRRYGISYEQYF. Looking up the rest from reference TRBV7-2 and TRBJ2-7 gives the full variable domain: GAGVSQSPSNKVTEKGKDVELRCDPISGHTALYWYRQSLGQGLEFLIYFQGNSAPDKSGLPSDRFSAERTGGSVSTLTIQRTQQEDSAVYLCASTRRYGISYEQYFGPGTRLTVT.